This TCR beta chain comes out of a study of PD-1 blockade in classical Hodgkin lymphoma. The assay was immunoSEQ multiplex PCR, and TCRdb's table has in-frame clones only and misses some. The repertoire consists of 15,000 to 25,000 clones, with more than 65% occurring once and the leading ten covering 20%. Overall study findings and caveats: Newly diagnosed patients and complete responders had comparable diversity at baseline. Significantly greater TCR diversity emerged by C4D1 in CD4+ cells but not CD8+ cells.

Specified time point: cycle 4 day 1 (C4D1), after 5 to 7 weeks of nivolumab. Patients all relapsed after autologous stem cell transplantation, and there was variation in brentuximab vedotin exposure. Regarding this clone: No antigen is known for it.

The ends were cut back, 1 base at V and 8 bases at J, with 17 bases in the middle. CDR1 and CDR2 from the germline V gene are SGHTA and FQGNSA. This CDR3 is 15 amino acids long. The receptor was derived from a human donor with classical Hodgkin lymphoma. The input for sequencing was peripheral blood mononuclear cells (PBMCs), taken before the fourth cycle of nivolumab. The chain carries TRBV7-2 and TRBJ1-2; D is undetermined. The DNA for the CDR3 is TGTGCCAGCAGCTTAGTCTTGTCGACTCTGATGGGCTACACCTTC. It is translated as CASSLVLSTLMGYTF.